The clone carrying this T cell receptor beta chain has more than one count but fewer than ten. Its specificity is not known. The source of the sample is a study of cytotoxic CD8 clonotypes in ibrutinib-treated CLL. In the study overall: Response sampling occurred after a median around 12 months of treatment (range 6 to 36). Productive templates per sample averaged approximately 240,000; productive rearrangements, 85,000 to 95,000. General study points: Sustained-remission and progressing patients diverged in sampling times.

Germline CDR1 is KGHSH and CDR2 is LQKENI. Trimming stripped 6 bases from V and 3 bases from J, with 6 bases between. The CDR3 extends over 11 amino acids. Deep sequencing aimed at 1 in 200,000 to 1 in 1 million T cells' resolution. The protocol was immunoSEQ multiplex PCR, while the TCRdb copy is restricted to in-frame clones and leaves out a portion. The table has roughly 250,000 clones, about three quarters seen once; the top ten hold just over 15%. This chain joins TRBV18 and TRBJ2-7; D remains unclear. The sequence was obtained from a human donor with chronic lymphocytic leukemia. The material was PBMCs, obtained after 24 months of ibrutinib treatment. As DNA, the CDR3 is TGTGCCAGCTCCACAGACTACGAGCAGTACTTC. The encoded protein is CASSTDYEQYF. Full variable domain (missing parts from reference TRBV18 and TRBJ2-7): NAGVMQNPRHLVRRRGQEARLRCSPMKGHSHVYWYRQLPEEGLKFMVYLQKENIIDESGMPKERFSAEFPKEGPSILRIQQVVRGDSAAYFCASSTDYEQYFGPGTRLTVT.